The clone carrying this T cell receptor beta chain was seen just once. This sample was included in a study of blood T cell repertoires in COVID-19. V lost 6 bases and J 5 bases, leaving 11 bases between the germline ends. Germline CDR1 reads MNHEY; CDR2 reads SVGAGI. The CDR3 has 13 amino acids. Profiled with immunoSEQ multiplex PCR; TCRdb holds only in-frame clones, not every one. Of approximately 70,000 clones in the sample, around 82% are singletons; the top ten hold just over 4.5%. This chain joins TRBV6-5 and TRBJ1-5; tentatively, D is TRBD1 (6 bases). The sample comprised peripheral blood. This sequence originates from an older woman with acute or convalescent COVID-19. In nucleotides, the CDR3 is TGTGCCAGCAGATGGACAGAAGATCAGCCCCAGCATTTT. Encoded protein: CASRWTEDQPQHF.